This record looks at one T cell receptor (beta chain) sequence and its context. Antigen unknown. The data were taken from a study of shared clonotypes between healthy human individuals. CDR3 length: 14 amino acids. The germline V and J ends were trimmed by 3 bases and 1 base, with 9 bases remaining between them. Looked up from germline, CDR1 is MNHEY and CDR2 is SMNVEV (reference sequence). Study outcomes and limitations: An anticipated effect of sequencing depth on clonotype sharing among donors was recognized.

Produced via immunoSEQ multiplex PCR; TCRdb's table is partial and in-frame only. Among 450,000 to 500,000 clones, about 78% were seen once, and the ten largest hold around 12%. V and J are TRBV27 and TRBJ2-5; tentatively, D is TRBD2 (6 bases). What was sequenced was PBMCs. The TCR originated in a woman aged 40 to 55 in good health. Some clones in this sample may be carry-over from other donors' samples. The chain's CDR3 is CASSLGGPQETQYF. The CDR3 DNA follows: TGTGCCAGCAGTTTGGGAGGACCCCAAGAGACCCAGTACTTC.